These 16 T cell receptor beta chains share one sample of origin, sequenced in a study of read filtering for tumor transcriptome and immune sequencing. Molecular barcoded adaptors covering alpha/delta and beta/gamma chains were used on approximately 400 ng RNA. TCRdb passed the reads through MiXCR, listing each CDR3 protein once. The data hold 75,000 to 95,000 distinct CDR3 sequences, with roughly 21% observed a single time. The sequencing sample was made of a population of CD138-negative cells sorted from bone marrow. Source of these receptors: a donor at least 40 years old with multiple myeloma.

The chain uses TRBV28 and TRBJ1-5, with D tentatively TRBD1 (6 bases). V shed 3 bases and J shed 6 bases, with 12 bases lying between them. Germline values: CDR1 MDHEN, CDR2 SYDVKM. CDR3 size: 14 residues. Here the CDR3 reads CASSLGGAVQPQHF. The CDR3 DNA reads TGTGCCAGCAGTTTGGGGGGCGCGGTTCAGCCCCAGCATTTT.

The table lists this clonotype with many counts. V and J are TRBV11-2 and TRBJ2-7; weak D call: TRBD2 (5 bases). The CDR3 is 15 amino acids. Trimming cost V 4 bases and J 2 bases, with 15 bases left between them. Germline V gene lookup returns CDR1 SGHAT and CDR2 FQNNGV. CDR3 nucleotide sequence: TGTGCCAGCAGCTCCCTCGGGATTGGGACCTACGAGCAGTACTTC. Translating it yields CASSSLGIGTYEQYF.

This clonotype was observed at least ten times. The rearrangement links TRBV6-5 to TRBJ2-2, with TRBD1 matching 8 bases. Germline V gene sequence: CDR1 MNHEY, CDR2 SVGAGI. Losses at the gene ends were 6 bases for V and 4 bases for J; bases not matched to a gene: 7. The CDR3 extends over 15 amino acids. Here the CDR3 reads CASSPRTGTTGELFF. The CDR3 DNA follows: TGTGCCAGCAGCCCTAGGACAGGGACCACCGGGGAGCTGTTTTTT.

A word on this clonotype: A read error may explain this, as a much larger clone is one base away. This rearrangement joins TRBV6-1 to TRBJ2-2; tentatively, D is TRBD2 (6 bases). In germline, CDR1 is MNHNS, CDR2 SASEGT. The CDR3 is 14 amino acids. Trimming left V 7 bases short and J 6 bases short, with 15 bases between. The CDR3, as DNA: TGTGCCAGCAATGTAATACGGGGGTCCGGGGAGCTGTTTTTT. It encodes CASNVIRGSGELFF.

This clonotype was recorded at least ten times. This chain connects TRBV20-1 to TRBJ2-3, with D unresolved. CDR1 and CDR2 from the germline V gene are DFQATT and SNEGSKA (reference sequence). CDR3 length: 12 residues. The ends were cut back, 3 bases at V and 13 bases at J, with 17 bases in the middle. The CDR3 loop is CSASARYGSKYF. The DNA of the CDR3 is TGCAGTGCTAGCGCGAGGTATGGATCGAAGTATTTT.

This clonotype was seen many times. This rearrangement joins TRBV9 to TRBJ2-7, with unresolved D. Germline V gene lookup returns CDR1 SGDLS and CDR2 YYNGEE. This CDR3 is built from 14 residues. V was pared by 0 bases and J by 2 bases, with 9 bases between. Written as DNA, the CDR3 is TGTGCCAGCAGCGTAGCCGAGTCTGCCTACGAGCAGTACTTC. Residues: CASSVAESAYEQYF.

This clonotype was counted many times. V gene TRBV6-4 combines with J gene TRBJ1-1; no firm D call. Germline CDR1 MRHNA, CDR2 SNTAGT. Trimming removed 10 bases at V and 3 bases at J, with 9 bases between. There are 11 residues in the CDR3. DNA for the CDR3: TGTGCCACCTCGAACGACACTGAAGCTTTCTTT. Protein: CATSNDTEAFF.

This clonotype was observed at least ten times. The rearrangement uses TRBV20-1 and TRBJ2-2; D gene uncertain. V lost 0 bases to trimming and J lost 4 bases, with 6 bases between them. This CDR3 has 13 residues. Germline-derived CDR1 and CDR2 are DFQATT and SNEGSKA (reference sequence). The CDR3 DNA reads TGCAGTGCTAGAGACATTCTCACCGGGGAGCTGTTTTTT. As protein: CSARDILTGELFF.

CDR3 DNA: TGCAGTGCGGGGGACAGGGTGGGAGATACGCAGTATTTT. Protein: CSAGDRVGDTQYF. The V gene is TRBV20-1, the J gene TRBJ2-3; 9 bases are a match to TRBD1. The CDR3 length is 13 residues. The J segment lost 5 bases and the V segment lost 6 bases, leaving 6 bases of the junction unmatched. Germline CDR1 DFQATT, CDR2 SNEGSKA (reference sequence).

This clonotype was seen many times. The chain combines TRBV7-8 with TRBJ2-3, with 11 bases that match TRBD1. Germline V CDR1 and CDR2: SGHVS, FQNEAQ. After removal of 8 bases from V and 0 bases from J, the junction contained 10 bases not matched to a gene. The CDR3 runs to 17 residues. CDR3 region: CASAHPGQGASTDTQYF. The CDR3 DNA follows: TGTGCCAGCGCACACCCCGGACAGGGGGCTAGCACAGATACGCAGTATTTT.

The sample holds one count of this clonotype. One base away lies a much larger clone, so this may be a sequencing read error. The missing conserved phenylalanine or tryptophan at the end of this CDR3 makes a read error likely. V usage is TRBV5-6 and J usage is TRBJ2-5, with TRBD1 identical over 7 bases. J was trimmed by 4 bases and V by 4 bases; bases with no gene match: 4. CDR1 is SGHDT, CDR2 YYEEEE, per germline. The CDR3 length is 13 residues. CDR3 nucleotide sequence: TGTGCCAGCAGCAACGACAGGGCAGAGACCCAGTACTAC. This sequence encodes CASSNDRAETQYY.

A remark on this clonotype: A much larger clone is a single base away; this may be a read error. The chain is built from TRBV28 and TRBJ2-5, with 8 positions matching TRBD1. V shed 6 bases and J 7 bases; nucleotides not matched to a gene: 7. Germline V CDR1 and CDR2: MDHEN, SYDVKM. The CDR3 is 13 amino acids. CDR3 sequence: CASSPGQGPTQYF. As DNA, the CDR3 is TGTGCCAGCAGCCCTGGACAGGGCCCGACCCAGTACTTC.

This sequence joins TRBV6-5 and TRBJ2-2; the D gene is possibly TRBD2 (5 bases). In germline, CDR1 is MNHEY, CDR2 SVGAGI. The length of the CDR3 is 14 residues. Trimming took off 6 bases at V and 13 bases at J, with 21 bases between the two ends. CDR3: CASSRLEGAEGLFF. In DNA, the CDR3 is TGTGCCAGCAGCCGACTTGAGGGAGCCGAGGGGCTGTTTTTT.

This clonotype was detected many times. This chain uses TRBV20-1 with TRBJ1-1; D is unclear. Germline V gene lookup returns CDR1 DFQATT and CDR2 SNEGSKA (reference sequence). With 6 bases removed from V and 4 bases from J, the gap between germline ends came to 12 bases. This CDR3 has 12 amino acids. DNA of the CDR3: TGCAGTGCCTTAAGAGGATCCACTGAAGCTTTCTTT. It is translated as CSALRGSTEAFF.

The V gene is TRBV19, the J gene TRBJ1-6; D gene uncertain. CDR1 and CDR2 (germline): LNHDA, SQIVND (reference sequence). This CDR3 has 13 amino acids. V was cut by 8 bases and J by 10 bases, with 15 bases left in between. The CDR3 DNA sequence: TGTGCCAGTCTCGGGCCCCTACCATCACCCCTCCACTTT. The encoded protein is CASLGPLPSPLHF.

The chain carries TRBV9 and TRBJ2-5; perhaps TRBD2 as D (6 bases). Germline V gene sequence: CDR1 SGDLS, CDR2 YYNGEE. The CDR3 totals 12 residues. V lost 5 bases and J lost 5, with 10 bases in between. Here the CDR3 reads CASRQGGETQYF. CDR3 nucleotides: TGTGCCAGCAGACAAGGAGGGGAGACCCAGTACTTC.